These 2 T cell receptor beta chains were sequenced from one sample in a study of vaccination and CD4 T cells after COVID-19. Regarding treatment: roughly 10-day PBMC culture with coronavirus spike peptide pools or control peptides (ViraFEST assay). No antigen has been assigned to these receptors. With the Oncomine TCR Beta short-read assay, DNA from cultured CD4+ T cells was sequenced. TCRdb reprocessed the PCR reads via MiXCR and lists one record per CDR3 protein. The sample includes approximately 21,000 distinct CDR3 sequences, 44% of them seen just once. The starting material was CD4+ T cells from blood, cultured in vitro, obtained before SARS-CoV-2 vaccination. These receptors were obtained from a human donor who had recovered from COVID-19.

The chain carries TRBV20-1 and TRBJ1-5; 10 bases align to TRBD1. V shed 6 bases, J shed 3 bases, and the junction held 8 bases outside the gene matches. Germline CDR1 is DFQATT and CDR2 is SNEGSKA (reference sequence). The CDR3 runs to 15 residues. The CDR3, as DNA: TGCAGTGCCATTTGGACAGGGGGTGACAATCAGCCCCAGCATTTT. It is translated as CSAIWTGGDNQPQHF.

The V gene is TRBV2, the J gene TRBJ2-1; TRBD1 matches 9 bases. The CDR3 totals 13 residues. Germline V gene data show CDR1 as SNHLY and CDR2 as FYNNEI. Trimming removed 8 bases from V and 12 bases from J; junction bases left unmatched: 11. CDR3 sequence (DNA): TGTGCCAGCCACAGGGGGCGCAATGGAGGGCAGTTCTTC. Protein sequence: CASHRGRNGGQFF.